This is a list of T cell receptor beta chains from one sample in a study of T cells in Graves' hyperthyroidism and ophthalmopathy. MiXCR was run by TCRdb on the multiplex PCR reads, yielding one entry per CDR3 protein. Of 500,000 to 800,000 distinct CDR3 sequences listed, 13% to 15% are singletons. The specimen sequenced was blood. These receptors all stem from a woman aged 50 to 65 with Graves' ophthalmopathy. Each CDR3 is given with its conserved first and last residue. Fields, in order: D gene, J gene, clone size, CDR3 length, V gene, CDR3 DNA, CDR3 protein. The D gene is left open where the match is weak. Clone size appears in some rows only: once, few, many, or a class for an expanded clone.

TRBD1 TRBJ1-6 many 14 TRBV7-2 TGTGCCAGCAGCCGGGGACAGGTGGATTTGTCCCTCCACTTT CASSRGQVDLSLHF
TRBD2 TRBJ2-1 few 16 TRBV11-1 TGTGCCAGCAGCTTAGCGGGAGCGGGAGCCTATAATGAGCAGTTCTTC CASSLAGAGAYNEQFF
TRBD1 TRBJ1-5 many 17 TRBV18 TGTGCCAGCTCACCACTATCCTTCGGTACAGGGGTTCAGCCCCAGCATTTT CASSPLSFGTGVQPQHF
NA TRBJ2-2 many 14 TRBV5-1 TGCGCCAGCAGCCCGACATCAAACACCGGGGAGCTGTTTTTT CASSPTSNTGELFF
TRBD2 TRBJ2-2 NA 18 TRBV4-2 TGTGCCAGCAGCCAAGTAGGAGGACTAGCGGGGAACACCGGGGAGCTGTTTTTT CASSQVGGLAGNTGELFF
NA TRBJ2-5 NA 13 TRBV7-9 TGTGCCAGCAGAACAACTTCGGGAGAGACCCAGTACTTC CASRTTSGETQYF
NA TRBJ2-7 many 15 TRBV6-1 TGTGCCAGCGGGATTTGGCAGGGGGGCGCCTACGAGCAGTACTTC CASGIWQGGAYEQYF
NA TRBJ2-5 many 12 TRBV11-2 TGTGCCAGCAGCGCAGGGGGGGAGACCCAGTACTTC CASSAGGETQYF
NA TRBJ2-3 many 13 TRBV20-1 TGCAGTGCTAGAGATCCACGAACAGATACGCAGTATTTT CSARDPRTDTQYF
NA TRBJ2-1 many 16 TRBV10-3 TGTGCCATCAGTGAGTCGACCGGGGAGGACTACAATGAGCAGTTCTTC CAISESTGEDYNEQFF
NA TRBJ2-5 many 15 TRBV4-3 TGCGCCAGCAGCCAAGATGGACAAAGGCAAGAGACCCAGTACTTC CASSQDGQRQETQYF
NA TRBJ1-3 few 15 TRBV24-1 TGTGCCACCAGTGACCGCCGGGACGGTGGAAACACCATATATTTT CATSDRRDGGNTIYF
TRBD2 TRBJ2-1 many 19 TRBV11-2 TGTGCCAGCAGCTTAAGTCAGGGGTGGCTAGCGGGATTCGACAATGAGCAGTTCTTC CASSLSQGWLAGFDNEQFF
TRBD2 TRBJ2-4 many 17 TRBV28 TGTGCCAGCAGTCGAAGGCCCGGGACTAGCAGGAGTTACATTCAGTACTTC CASSRRPGTSRSYIQYF
NA TRBJ1-1 many 14 TRBV29-1 TGCAGCGTTGATTCGGCAGGCTTGAACACTGAAGCTTTCTTT CSVDSAGLNTEAFF
NA TRBJ2-5 few 16 TRBV14 TGTGCCAGCAGCCAAGATCGCACTAGTCACGGAGAGACCCAGTACTTC CASSQDRTSHGETQYF
NA TRBJ1-1 many 15 TRBV3-1 TGTGCCAGCAGCCAAGATTTGCAGTTGAACACTGAAGCTTTCTTT CASSQDLQLNTEAFF
NA TRBJ1-5 NA 16 TRBV20-1 TGCAGTGCTAGAGGGGTGGGGAAGATTAGCAATCAGCCCCAGCATTTT CSARGVGKISNQPQHF
NA TRBJ2-1 few 14 TRBV14 TGTGCCAGCAGCGTAAAAGGGCCCGCCGATGAGCAGTTCTTC CASSVKGPADEQFF
NA TRBJ1-1 NA 13 TRBV6-1 TGTGCCAGCAATACAGCCCAGAACACTGAAGCTTTCTTT CASNTAQNTEAFF
NA TRBJ2-6 few 15 TRBV20-1 TGCAGTGCCAGGGAAGCTAGCTCTGGGGCCAACGTCCTGACTTTC CSAREASSGANVLTF
NA TRBJ2-1 NA 19 TRBV7-9 TGTGCCAGTAGTTTCAAGTGGGGGACTTCCCCTTTCTCCTACAATGAGCGGTTCTTC CASSFKWGTSPFSYNERFF
TRBD1 TRBJ1-2 many 15 TRBV5-1 TGCGCCAGCAGCTCGACAGGGGGCCCTAACTATGGCTACACCTTC CASSSTGGPNYGYTF
NA TRBJ2-7 many 13 TRBV5-1 TGCGCCAGCAGCGAAAGAACTGACTTCGAGCAGTACTTC CASSERTDFEQYF
NA TRBJ1-5 NA 13 TRBV28 TGTGCCAGCACCCTCAGCCGCAATCAGCCCCAGCATTTT CASTLSRNQPQHF
TRBD1 TRBJ1-2 many 14 TRBV28 TGTGCCAGCAGTTTGATGGGACAGGACTATGGCTACACCTTC CASSLMGQDYGYTF
NA TRBJ2-2 NA 15 TRBV9 TGTGCCAGCAGCGTAGTGAGTAGATCAACCGGGGAGCTGTTTTTT CASSVVSRSTGELFF
NA TRBJ2-5 few 13 TRBV29-1 TGCAGCGCGGGACTTTCGTACCAAGAGACCCAGTACTTC CSAGLSYQETQYF
NA TRBJ2-2 NA 11 TRBV29-1 TGCAGCGTTGGGTACACCGGGGAGCTGTTTTTT CSVGYTGELFF
TRBD1 TRBJ1-2 few 14 TRBV12-3/TRBV12-4 TGTGCCAGCAGTTACCTGGACAGGGGCTCTGGCTACACCTTC CASSYLDRGSGYTF
TRBD1 TRBJ1-2 NA 13 TRBV2 TGTGCCAGGGAAGACAGGGGAGACTATGGCTACACCTTC CAREDRGDYGYTF
NA TRBJ2-7 many 15 TRBV7-9 TGTGCCAGCAGCCCCGAACAGGGTCTGGGGTCCGAGCAGTACTTC CASSPEQGLGSEQYF
NA TRBJ2-3 many 12 TRBV28 TGTGCCAGCAGTTTAGGTGGGAATACGCAGTATTTT CASSLGGNTQYF
NA TRBJ2-5 many 14 TRBV12-3/TRBV12-4 TGTGCCAGTAGCCTGGACGGATTCCAAGAGACCCAGTACTTC CASSLDGFQETQYF
TRBD1 TRBJ2-1 NA 16 TRBV25-1 TGTGCCAGCAGTGAATGGACGCCGGGACAGAGCGATGAGCAGTTCTTC CASSEWTPGQSDEQFF
NA TRBJ2-1 many 13 TRBV7-6 TGTGCCAGCAGCTTAGCTAGCCAGAATGAGCAGTTCTTC CASSLASQNEQFF
NA TRBJ1-1 many 14 TRBV11-3 TGTGCCAGCAGCTTAGGCAGGGAAAGTACTGAAGCTTTCTTT CASSLGRESTEAFF
TRBD2 TRBJ2-5 few 15 TRBV6-1 TGTGCCAGCGGAACTAGCGGCAGATTCCAAGAGACCCAGTACTTC CASGTSGRFQETQYF
TRBD1 TRBJ2-7 NA 13 TRBV20-1 TGCAGTGCTACCCAGGACAGGCACTACGAGCAGTACTTC CSATQDRHYEQYF
TRBD2 TRBJ2-1 many 17 TRBV9 TGTGCCAGCAGCACAGATGCTAGCGGGAGGGCCCTCGCTGAGCAGTTCTTC CASSTDASGRALAEQFF
NA TRBJ1-1 many 11 TRBV27 TGTGCCAGCAGCTTTGGCACTGAAGCTTTCTTT CASSFGTEAFF
NA TRBJ2-1 many 15 TRBV10-3 TGTGCCATCAGTGAGTCTTCGTCAGAATACAATGAGCAGTTCTTC CAISESSSEYNEQFF
TRBD2 TRBJ2-1 many 19 TRBV27 TGTGCCAGCAGTTTAAGCGGGAGGGCCTTTGTTGTGTCCTACAATGAGCAGTTCTTC CASSLSGRAFVVSYNEQFF
TRBD1 TRBJ1-6 once 16 TRBV27 TGTGCCAGCAGTCCGGGGACAGAACTAAATAATTCACCCCTCCACTTT CASSPGTELNNSPLHF
TRBD2 TRBJ2-3 many 16 TRBV20-1 TGCAGTGCTAGATCGGGAGGGCTCGAAGGTTCAGATACGCAGTATTTT CSARSGGLEGSDTQYF
TRBD2 TRBJ2-5 many 15 TRBV5-1 TGCGCCAGCAGCCCCATCGGACTAGCCCAAGAGACCCAGTACTTC CASSPIGLAQETQYF
NA TRBJ1-1 many 13 TRBV18 TGTGCCAGCTCACCACAGGTGGATACTGAAGCTTTCTTT CASSPQVDTEAFF
TRBD2 TRBJ2-1 many 15 TRBV5-6 TGTGCCAGCCAAAGGACTAGCGACTCCTACAATGAGCAGTTCTTC CASQRTSDSYNEQFF
NA TRBJ1-5 many 14 TRBV12-3/TRBV12-4 TGTGCCAGCAGTTTAGCCCCGCAAAGCCAGCCCCAGCATTTT CASSLAPQSQPQHF
NA TRBJ2-1 NA 13 TRBV6-2/TRBV6-3 TGTGCCGGAGAAACCAGGGAGTACAATGAGCAGTTCTTC CAGETREYNEQFF
NA TRBJ2-5 few 15 TRBV6-1 TGTGCCAGCAGTTACGTAGGTTTGGGAGGCGAGACCCAGTACTTC CASSYVGLGGETQYF
NA TRBJ1-6 many 14 TRBV3-1 TGTGCCAGCAGCCAAGGACCTTATAATTCACCCCTCCACTTT CASSQGPYNSPLHF
TRBD1 TRBJ1-6 many 15 TRBV7-2 TGTGCCAGCAGCCCGGACAGGGGCTATAATTCACCCCTCCACTTT CASSPDRGYNSPLHF
NA TRBJ1-5 NA 12 TRBV28 TGTGCCAGCAGTTATATAACTCAGCCCCAGCATTTT CASSYITQPQHF
TRBD2 TRBJ2-1 many 17 TRBV20-1 TGCAGTGCTAGAGCCCCCTCGCGGGAGCCTCTGAGCGGTGAGCAGTTCTTC CSARAPSREPLSGEQFF
TRBD2 TRBJ2-1 NA 17 TRBV5-4 TGTGCCAGCAGCTTGGGCAGACTAGCGGACTCCTACAATGAGCAGTTCTTC CASSLGRLADSYNEQFF
NA TRBJ2-1 many 13 TRBV5-6 TGTGCCAGCAGCTTGCCTTTTATCGATGAGCAGTTCTTC CASSLPFIDEQFF
TRBD2 TRBJ2-1 few 13 TRBV6-1 TGTGCCAGCGGCGGGAGGGCCCGCAATGAGCAGTTCTTC CASGGRARNEQFF
TRBD1 TRBJ1-1 NA 16 TRBV6-2/TRBV6-3 TGTGCCAGCAGGACCCAGGACAGGGGGCTTGGCACTGAAGCTTTCTTT CASRTQDRGLGTEAFF